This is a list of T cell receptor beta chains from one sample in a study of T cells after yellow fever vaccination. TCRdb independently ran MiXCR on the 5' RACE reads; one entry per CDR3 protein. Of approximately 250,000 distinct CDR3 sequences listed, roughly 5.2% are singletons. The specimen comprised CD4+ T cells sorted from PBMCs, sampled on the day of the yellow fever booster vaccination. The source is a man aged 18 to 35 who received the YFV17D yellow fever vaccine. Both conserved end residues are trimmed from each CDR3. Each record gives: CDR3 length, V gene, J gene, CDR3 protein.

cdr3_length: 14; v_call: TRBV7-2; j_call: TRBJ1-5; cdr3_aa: ASSLAGGQDNQPQH
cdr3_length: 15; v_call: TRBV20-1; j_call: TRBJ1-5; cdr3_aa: SARFGVWGQGVPPQH
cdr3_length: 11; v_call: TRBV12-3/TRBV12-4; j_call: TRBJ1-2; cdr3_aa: ASSSQGRDGYT
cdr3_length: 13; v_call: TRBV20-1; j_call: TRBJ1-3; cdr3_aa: SARGTAGSGNTIY
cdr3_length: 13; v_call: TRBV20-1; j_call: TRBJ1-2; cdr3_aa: SARGGAGGASGYT
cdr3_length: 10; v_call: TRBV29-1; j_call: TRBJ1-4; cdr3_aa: SVEHQGEKLF
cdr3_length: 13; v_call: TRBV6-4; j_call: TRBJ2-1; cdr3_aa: ASSDTGSLIDEQF
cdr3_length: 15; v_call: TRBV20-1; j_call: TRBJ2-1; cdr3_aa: SARPSGGSSSYNEQF
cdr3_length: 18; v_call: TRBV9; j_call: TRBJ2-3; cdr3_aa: ASSVTSGGQSARGTDTQY
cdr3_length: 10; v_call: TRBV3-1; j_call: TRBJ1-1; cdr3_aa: ASSRDGTEAF
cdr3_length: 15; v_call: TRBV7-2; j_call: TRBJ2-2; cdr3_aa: ASRSFGTDLNTGELF
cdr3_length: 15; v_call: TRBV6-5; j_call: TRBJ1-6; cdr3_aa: ASSYSYKSSYNSPLH
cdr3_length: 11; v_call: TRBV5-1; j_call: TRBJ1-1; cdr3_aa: ASSLIHDTEAF
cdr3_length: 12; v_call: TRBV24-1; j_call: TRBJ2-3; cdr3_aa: ATSPGQSTDTQY
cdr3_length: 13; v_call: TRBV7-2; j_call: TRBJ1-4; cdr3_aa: ASSLDRGRNEKLF
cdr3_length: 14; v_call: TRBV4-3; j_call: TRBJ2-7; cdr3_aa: ASSQDRQERSYEQY
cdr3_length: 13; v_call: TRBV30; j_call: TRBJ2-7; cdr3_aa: AWSVGVYTSYEQY
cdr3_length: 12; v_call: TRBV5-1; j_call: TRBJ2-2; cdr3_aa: ASSTGQLTGELF
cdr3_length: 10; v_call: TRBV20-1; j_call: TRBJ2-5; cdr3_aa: SARGPLGTQY
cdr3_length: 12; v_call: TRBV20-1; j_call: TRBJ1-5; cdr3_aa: SASLEFGNQPQH
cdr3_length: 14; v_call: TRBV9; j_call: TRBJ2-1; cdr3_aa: ASSVTGRGVGNEQF
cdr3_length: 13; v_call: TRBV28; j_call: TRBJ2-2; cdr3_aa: ASSLGGLYTGELF
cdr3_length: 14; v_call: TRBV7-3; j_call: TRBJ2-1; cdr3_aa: ASSLNLGGAYNEQF
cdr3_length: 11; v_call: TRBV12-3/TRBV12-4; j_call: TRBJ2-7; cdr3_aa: ASSLTAFYEQY
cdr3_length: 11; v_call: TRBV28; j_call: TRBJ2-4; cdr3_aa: ASSLSGGSIQY
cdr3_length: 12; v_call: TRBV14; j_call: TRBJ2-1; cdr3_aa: ASSPTGFYNEQF
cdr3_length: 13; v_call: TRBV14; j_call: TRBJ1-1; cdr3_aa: ASSQVGGAITEAF
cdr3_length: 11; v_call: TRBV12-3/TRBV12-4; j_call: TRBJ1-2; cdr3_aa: ASRFGSNYGYT
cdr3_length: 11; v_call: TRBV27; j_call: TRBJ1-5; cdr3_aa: ASSFAGAAVLY
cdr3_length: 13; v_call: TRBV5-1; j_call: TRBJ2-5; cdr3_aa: ASSLGGAVAETQY
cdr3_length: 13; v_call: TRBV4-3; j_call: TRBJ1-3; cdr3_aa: ASSLGTGGGNTIY
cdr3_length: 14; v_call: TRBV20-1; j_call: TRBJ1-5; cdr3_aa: SASQIGTRLRQPQH
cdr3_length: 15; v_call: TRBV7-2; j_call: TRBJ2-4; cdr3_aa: ASSLALTLSSENIQY
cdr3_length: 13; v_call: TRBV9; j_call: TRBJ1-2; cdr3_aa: ASSVGGVLDYGYT
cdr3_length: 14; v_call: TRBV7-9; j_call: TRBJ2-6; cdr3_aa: ASSALQGTGANVLT
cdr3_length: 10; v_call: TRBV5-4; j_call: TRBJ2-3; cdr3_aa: ASKSSTDTQY
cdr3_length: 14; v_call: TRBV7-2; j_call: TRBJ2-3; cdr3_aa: ASSLGSGAYPGTQY
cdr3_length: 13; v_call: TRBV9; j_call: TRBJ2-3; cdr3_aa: ASSWAGTATDTQY
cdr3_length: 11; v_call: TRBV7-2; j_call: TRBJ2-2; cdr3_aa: ASSRSVTGELF
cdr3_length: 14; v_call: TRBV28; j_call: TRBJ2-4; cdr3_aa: ASSPGLTRAKNIQY
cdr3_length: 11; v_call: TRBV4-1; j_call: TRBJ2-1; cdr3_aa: ASSQDRETRQF
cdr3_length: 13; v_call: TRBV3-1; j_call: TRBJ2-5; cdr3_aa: ASSPSEGRQETQY
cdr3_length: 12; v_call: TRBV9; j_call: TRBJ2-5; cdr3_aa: ASSVGTSGETQY
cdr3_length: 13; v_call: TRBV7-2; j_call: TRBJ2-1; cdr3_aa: ASREDRSSYNEQF
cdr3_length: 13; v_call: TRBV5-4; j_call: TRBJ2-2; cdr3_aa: ASSLPVGNTGELF
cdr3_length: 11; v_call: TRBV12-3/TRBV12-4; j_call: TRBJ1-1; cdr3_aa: ASSLIEGTEAF
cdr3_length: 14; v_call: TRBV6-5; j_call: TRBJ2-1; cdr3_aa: ASSYSGRGRNNEQF